This passage covers 2 T cell receptor beta chains from one sample sequenced in a study of shared clonotypes between healthy human individuals. Repertoires were generated with immunoSEQ multiplex PCR, while TCRdb's copy carries only in-frame clones and drops some. The profile shows about 690,000 clones, less than 95% of them singletons. Input material: memory CD8+ T cells from PBMCs. Subset in this sample: CD45RO+ cells pooled with CCR7-negative TemRA cells. These receptors came from a man in his late teens or twenties in good health. Some clones in this sample may be carry-over from other donors' samples.

CDR3 in DNA: TGTGCCATCAGTGAGTCGCTACTTGTTGACAACATTCAGTACTTC. Its protein is CAISESLLVDNIQYF. J is TRBJ2-4 and V is TRBV10-3; D is unresolved. Germline values: CDR1 ENHRY, CDR2 SYGVKD. V lost 0 bases and J 7 bases, leaving 13 bases between the germline ends. The CDR3 runs to 15 residues.

As to this clone: The conserved closing phenylalanine or tryptophan is absent in this CDR3, likely reflecting a read error. The limits of the CDR3 on the DNA are not certain, so only TCRdb's listed CDR3 is given. CDR3 region: CASSPRQPWV. The chain combines TRBV7-9 with TRBJ2-3; the table assigns TRBD1, which was not confirmed against the DNA. The CDR3 spans 10 residues, counting both ends. Germline loops: CDR1 SEHNR, CDR2 FQNEAQ (reference sequence).